This TCR beta chain stems from a study of blood T cell repertoires in COVID-19. Study details: PBMCs, B-cell-depleted T cells, or T cells were the source of the cDNA or gDNA that made up the material.

Only in-frame clones appear in the TCRdb table, and some are missing; sequencing was by immunoSEQ multiplex PCR. The data show more than 200,000 clones, with about nine tenths seen just once and approximately 2.6% held by the top ten. This clone was observed once. This TCR was sampled from a man aged 25-45 years with COVID-19, enrolled during active disease. Sample: peripheral blood.

The CDR3, as DNA: TGTGCCAGTAGATCCTCGCTAGCGGGGGATCACGGGGAGCTGTTTTTT. This sequence encodes CASRSSLAGDHGELFF. The V and J genes are TRBV19 and TRBJ2-2; TRBD2 agrees at 10 bases. The CDR3 sequence is 16 residues long. Germline CDR1 and CDR2: LNHDA and SQIVND (reference sequence). V shed 6 bases, J shed 7 bases, and the junction held 11 bases outside the gene matches.